Sequencing of this T cell receptor beta chain was carried out in a study of CD8 T cells in ankylosing spondylitis. Broader study findings: Certain motif variants had earlier appeared in reactive arthritis synovial fluid and blood. Reportedly, significant enrichment of disease-linked clones occurred in matched ankylosing spondylitis synovial fluid.

Quantitative molecular-barcoded 5'-RACE generated the TCR beta libraries. Via MiXCR, TCRdb re-called the 5' RACE reads, giving one row per CDR3 protein. The sample yields 200,000 to 300,000 distinct CDR3 sequences, around 8% seen once. This clonotype was counted many times. What it binds is not known. Sample: blood, either unsorted or a sorted T cell fraction (not recorded which). This receptor was taken from a female donor with ankylosing spondylitis or in good health (not recorded which).

The CDR3 spells CASSPTGAGELFF. The CDR3 region has the DNA TGTGCCAGCAGCCCGACAGGGGCCGGGGAGCTGTTTTTT. The V and J genes are TRBV9 and TRBJ2-2, with 8 bases aligning to TRBD1. This CDR3 comprises 13 residues. V lost 4 bases to trimming and J lost 6 bases; unmatched junction nucleotides: 2. Per the germline V gene, CDR1 is SGDLS and CDR2 is YYNGEE.